This entry lists 22 T cell receptor beta chains sequenced from one sample in a study of T cells in Graves' hyperthyroidism and ophthalmopathy. TCR beta CDR3 region amplification was performed from RNA transcripts. The HTBI primer set drove a first-round RT-PCR of the TCR CDR3. TCRdb itself ran the multiplex PCR reads through MiXCR, one entry per CDR3 protein. The table includes more than 350,000 distinct CDR3 sequences, over 12% detected once. Sequenced: blood. The source of these receptors is an older woman with Graves' ophthalmopathy.

This chain uses TRBV10-3 with TRBJ2-7; D ambiguous. Germline V CDR1 and CDR2: ENHRY, SYGVKD. The V end lost 6 bases, the J end lost 4 bases, and 10 bases lay between the germline ends. The CDR3 loop spans 12 amino acids. CDR3 sequence (DNA): TGTGCCATCAGGGACGCGGCGTACGAGCAGTACTTC. Translated, it gives CAIRDAAYEQYF.

This clonotype came up a few times. The V and J genes are TRBV9 and TRBJ1-1, with D possibly being TRBD1 (5 bases). V lost 3 bases and J 5 bases, leaving 11 bases between the germline ends. Per germline, CDR1 SGDLS and CDR2 YYNGEE. This CDR3 comprises 13 residues. CDR3 in DNA: TGTGCCAGCAGCGCGGGACTGAGTACTGAAGCTTTCTTT. Protein product: CASSAGLSTEAFF.

There are a few counts of this clonotype. This chain uses TRBV7-6 with TRBJ2-1; D may be TRBD1 or TRBD2 (5 bases each). The germline V and J ends were trimmed by 3 bases and 0 bases, with 18 bases remaining between them. The length of the CDR3 is 18 residues. The germline V gene encodes CDR1 SGHVS and CDR2 FNYEAQ. The CDR3 DNA is TGTGCCAGCAGCTTGCCCCCCCGGGGCCAACGCTCCTACAATGAGCAGTTCTTC. Amino acid sequence: CASSLPPRGQRSYNEQFF.

This clonotype was detected a few times. The V and J genes are TRBV6-1 and TRBJ2-7; 11 bases align to TRBD1. The germline V gene encodes CDR1 MNHNS and CDR2 SASEGT. The CDR3 sequence is 15 residues long. The V and J ends lost 5 bases and 2 bases, in that order; junction bases with no gene match: 5. The CDR3: CASSYWDRGAYEQYF. The CDR3 DNA is TGTGCCAGCAGTTACTGGGACAGGGGGGCCTACGAGCAGTACTTC.

This clonotype was seen only a few times. The rearrangement joins TRBV12-3 or TRBV12-4 to TRBJ2-1; TRBD2 matches at 12 bases. V gave up 5 bases and J gave up 6 bases; unmatched junction bases: 11. This CDR3 contains 17 residues. The CDR3 is CASSPPPLAGGPNEQFF. The CDR3 DNA follows: TGTGCCAGCAGTCCCCCCCCCCTAGCGGGAGGGCCCAATGAGCAGTTCTTC.

This clonotype occurred many times. The J gene is TRBJ2-1, the V gene TRBV3-1; D not resolved. Germline CDR1 is LGHDT and CDR2 is YNNKEL (reference sequence). The length of the CDR3 is 11 residues. Trimming removed 7 bases at V and 6 bases at J, with 7 bases between. The DNA for the CDR3 is TGTGCCAGCAAGACCCTCAATGAGCAGTTCTTC. Its protein product is CASKTLNEQFF.

This clonotype was detected ten times or more. The V and J genes are TRBV7-3 and TRBJ2-1; 10 bases line up with TRBD2. CDR1 and CDR2 (germline): SGHTA, FQGTGA. This CDR3 has 18 residues. After removal of 1 base from V and 4 bases from J, the junction contained 10 bases not matched to a gene. CDR3 in DNA: TGTGCCAGCAGCTTAAGGGGGGCTAGCGGGGGTAAATACAATGAGCAGTTCTTC. Amino acid sequence: CASSLRGASGGKYNEQFF.

In this sample, this clonotype turned up a few times. V and J are TRBV12-3 or TRBV12-4 and TRBJ2-7, with TRBD2 identical over 7 bases. The CDR3 contains 15 residues. With V trimmed by 1 base and J by 2 bases, 5 bases remained unmatched. The CDR3 protein is CASSLGGRAAYEQYF. CDR3 DNA sequence: TGTGCCAGCAGTTTAGGAGGGAGGGCCGCCTACGAGCAGTACTTC.

This clonotype showed up just a few times. The CDR3 sequence is CAAGRTKGDEQFF. The DNA of the CDR3 is TGTGCCGCAGGGAGGACAAAGGGGGATGAGCAGTTCTTC. This chain connects TRBV6-1 to TRBJ2-1, with D perhaps matching TRBD1 or TRBD2 (6 bases each). V was trimmed by 11 bases and J by 8 bases, leaving 19 bases between them. There are 13 residues in the CDR3. CDR1 MNHNS and CDR2 SASEGT come from the germline V gene.

At least ten counts were recorded for this clonotype. The V gene is TRBV7-2, the J gene TRBJ2-2; 7 nucleotides line up with TRBD1. The CDR3 has 15 residues. Trimming removed 0 bases from V and 4 bases from J; junction bases left unmatched: 2. CDR1 and CDR2 from the germline V gene are SGHTA and FQGNSA. The CDR3 DNA follows: TGTGCCAGCAGCTTAGCAGGGGGCAGCACCGGGGAGCTGTTTTTT. It translates to CASSLAGGSTGELFF. The entire variable domain, with the rest obtained from reference TRBV7-2 and TRBJ2-2, is as follows: GAGVSQSPSNKVTEKGKDVELRCDPISGHTALYWYRQSLGQGLEFLIYFQGNSAPDKSGLPSDRFSAERTGGSVSTLTIQRTQQEDSAVYLCASSLAGGSTGELFFGEGSRLTVL.

This clonotype was seen repeatedly, ten times or more. V and J are TRBV2 and TRBJ2-3; D is undetermined. Trimming removed 1 base at V and 2 bases at J, with 7 bases between. Germline loops: CDR1 SNHLY, CDR2 FYNNEI. The CDR3 runs 14 residues. For the CDR3, the DNA is TGTGCCAGCAGTGAAGTTGCGGACACAGATACGCAGTATTTT. Its translation: CASSEVADTDTQYF.

This clonotype appeared many times. The rearrangement links TRBV2 to TRBJ2-2; 10 nucleotides agree with TRBD1. This CDR3 region has 15 residues. In germline, CDR1 is SNHLY, CDR2 FYNNEI. V dropped 5 bases and J dropped 2; count of bases not matched to a gene: 2. The DNA of the CDR3 is TGTGCCAGCAGTCGACAGGGGGCAAACACCGGGGAGCTGTTTTTT. Translation gives CASSRQGANTGELFF.

This clonotype was counted ten times or more. The CDR3 DNA is TGTGCGCCAGGGCCCTACGAGCAGTACTTC. It yields the protein CAPGPYEQYF. The chain joins TRBV6-1 to TRBJ2-7; TRBD1 might be the D (5 bases). The CDR3 is made up of 10 amino acids. Germline V gene lookup returns CDR1 MNHNS and CDR2 SASEGT.

This clonotype was seen repeatedly, ten times or more. The genes are TRBV28 and TRBJ1-2; 7 bases fit TRBD1. After removal of 6 bases from V and 7 bases from J, the junction contained 8 bases not matched to a gene. Germline lookup yields CDR1 MDHEN and CDR2 SYDVKM. The CDR3 totals 13 residues. The CDR3 loop is CASSRDSIGGYTF. CDR3 nucleotides: TGTGCCAGCAGCCGGGACAGTATTGGTGGCTACACCTTC.

On this clonotype itself: It is likely a read error, because the conserved phenylalanine at the end of the CDR3 is missing. The V and J genes are TRBV20-1 and TRBJ2-7; perhaps TRBD1 as D (6 bases). V lost 5 bases and J lost 3, with 14 bases in between. Germline V lookup: CDR1 DFQATT, CDR2 SNEGSKA (reference sequence). The CDR3 is 13 amino acids. CDR3 DNA sequence: TGCAGTGCTCAGATGGACAGTCGCTACGAGCAGTACTCC. This encodes CSAQMDSRYEQYS.

The chain joins TRBV5-8 to TRBJ2-5; 7 positions match TRBD1. Trimming took 4 bases from V and 3 from J; bases not matched to a gene: 3. The CDR3 length is 13 residues. In germline, CDR1 is SGHTS, CDR2 YDEGEE. CDR3 sequence: CASSHDREETQYF. CDR3 DNA sequence: TGTGCCAGCAGCCATGACAGGGAAGAGACCCAGTACTTC.

This clonotype has a handful of counts. The V gene is TRBV19, the J gene TRBJ2-7; possible D gene TRBD2, 5 bases. V lost 3 bases, J lost 5 bases, and 14 bases lay in between. CDR3 size: 14 residues. In germline, CDR1 is LNHDA, CDR2 SQIVND (reference sequence). CDR3 protein: CASSIGGSMNEQYF. DNA for the CDR3: TGTGCCAGTAGTATCGGTGGGAGCATGAACGAGCAGTACTTC. Filled out from reference TRBV19 and TRBJ2-7, the complete variable domain reads DGGITQSPKYLFRKEGQNVTLSCEQNLNHDAMYWYRQDPGQGLRLIYYSQIVNDFQKGDIAEGYSVSREKKESFPLTVTSAQKNPTAFYLCASSIGGSMNEQYFGPGTRLTVT.

This clonotype has a count of ten or more. The chain couples TRBV7-8 to TRBJ1-5; tentative D call: TRBD1 (5 bases). Germline lookup yields CDR1 SGHVS and CDR2 FQNEAQ. Trimming removed 0 bases from V and 7 bases from J, with 16 bases in between. This CDR3 is 16 amino acids long. The CDR3 sequence is CASSLAQGPLRQPQHF. CDR3 DNA: TGTGCCAGCAGCTTAGCGCAGGGTCCCTTAAGGCAGCCCCAGCATTTT.

The V call is TRBV19, the J call TRBJ1-2; D not resolved. Between the trimmed V and J ends, which lost 3 bases and 9 bases, there was a span of 8 bases. The CDR3 consists of 11 residues. CDR1 and CDR2 (germline): LNHDA, SQIVND (reference sequence). The CDR3: CASSISQRYTF. DNA of the CDR3: TGTGCCAGTAGTATTTCCCAGCGCTACACCTTC.

There are a few counts of this clonotype. The J gene is TRBJ2-7, the V gene TRBV4-1; D call uncertain. Germline V gives CDR1 MGHRA, CDR2 YSYEKL. The ends were cut back, 2 bases at V and 0 bases at J, with 8 bases in the middle. The CDR3 runs 14 residues. CDR3 amino acids: CASSQHLSSYEQYF. In DNA form, the CDR3 reads TGCGCCAGCAGCCAACATCTGAGCTCCTACGAGCAGTACTTC.

This clonotype has ten or more counts. The chain has TRBV30 and TRBJ2-5; 7 bases fit TRBD2. With 3 bases clipped from V and 5 bases from J, the junction kept 12 bases outside the gene matches. This CDR3 region has 15 residues. Germline V gene data show CDR1 as GTSNPN and CDR2 as SVGIG (reference sequence). In DNA form, the CDR3 reads TGTGCCTGGAGCCCTGGGGAGGGTCGAACTGAGACCCAGTACTTC. This gives the protein CAWSPGEGRTETQYF.

At least ten counts were recorded for this clonotype. This sequence joins TRBV30 and TRBJ2-1; 7 bases align to TRBD2. The junction had 5 bases not matched to a gene; V was cut back by 3 bases and J by 0 bases. The CDR3 runs 15 residues. Germline CDR1 GTSNPN, CDR2 SVGIG (reference sequence). This chain's CDR3 is CAWRSGGSSYNEQFF. The CDR3, as DNA: TGTGCCTGGAGATCCGGGGGGAGCTCCTACAATGAGCAGTTCTTC.